The 5 T cell receptor beta chains presented below share a single source sample, sequenced in a study of T cells in Graves' hyperthyroidism and ophthalmopathy. There were TCR beta CDR3 regions amplified from RNA transcripts. The primer set for the first-round RT-PCR of the TCR CDR3 was HTBI. In TCRdb, the multiplex PCR reads were re-called with MiXCR into one record per CDR3 protein. Here the sample spans 370,000 or so distinct CDR3 sequences, roughly 25% being singletons. The sequenced material came from blood. All receptors come from a man in his fifties or sixties with Graves' hyperthyroidism.

The V and J genes are TRBV3-1 and TRBJ2-2, with TRBD2 matching over 12 bases. Germline assignment: CDR1 LGHDT and CDR2 YNNKEL (reference sequence). The CDR3 has 21 residues. The J segment lost 1 base and the V segment lost 3 bases, leaving 15 bases of the junction unmatched. The CDR3 reads CASSHLQEGTSGLQNTGELFF. DNA of the CDR3: TGTGCCAGCAGCCATCTTCAGGAGGGGACTAGCGGGCTTCAGAACACCGGGGAGCTGTTTTTT.

CDR3 in amino acids: CASSSWPGEETQYF. DNA for the CDR3: TGCGCCAGCAGCTCCTGGCCGGGGGAAGAGACCCAGTACTTC. V is TRBV5-1 and J is TRBJ2-5, with a possible D match to TRBD2 (6 bases). Per germline, CDR1 SGHRS and CDR2 YFSETQ. This CDR3 spans 14 amino acids. Between the trimmed V and J ends, which lost 3 bases and 3 bases, there was a span of 12 bases.

This clonotype was observed at least ten times. This sequence joins TRBV28 and TRBJ2-7; tentatively, D is TRBD1 (6 bases). Germline V gene lookup returns CDR1 MDHEN and CDR2 SYDVKM. V was cut by 7 bases and J by 2 bases, with 18 bases left in between. The CDR3 loop spans 15 amino acids. CDR3 sequence (DNA): TGTGCCAGCACCAATACCGGGACACTTACCTACGAGCAGTACTTC. Its protein product is CASTNTGTLTYEQYF.

The rearrangement uses TRBV4-1 and TRBJ1-4, with D possibly being TRBD1 (6 bases). Germline CDR1 and CDR2: MGHRA and YSYEKL. The CDR3 sequence is 15 residues long. Trimming took off 0 bases at V and 8 bases at J, with 13 bases between the two ends. The CDR3 is CASSQDAGEGEKLFF. The CDR3 nucleotides read TGCGCCAGCAGCCAAGATGCAGGGGAAGGGGAAAAACTGTTTTTT.

This clonotype occurred many times. The chain uses TRBV20-1 and TRBJ2-1, with D tentatively TRBD2 (5 bases). In germline, CDR1 is DFQATT, CDR2 SNEGSKA (reference sequence). The CDR3 runs to 14 residues. Trimming stripped 3 bases from V and 9 bases from J, with 18 bases between. The CDR3 sequence: CSASGPRTSGEQFF. The CDR3 nucleotides read TGCAGTGCTAGCGGCCCTAGGACTTCGGGTGAGCAGTTCTTC.